The rows below give T cell receptor beta chains drawn from one sample of a study of identical twins. TCRdb reanalysed the 5' RACE reads using MiXCR and keeps one entry per CDR3 protein. The repertoire includes 400,000 to 500,000 distinct CDR3 sequences, approximately 17% of them detected once, and approximately 12% sits in the top ten. The material sequenced was naive T cells sorted from blood. Receptors were obtained from a man aged 50 to 60 in good health. The CDR3 runs from the conserved cysteine through the conserved F or W. D genes are given only for firm matches. Some rows have no size entry. The others give once, few or many, or a class for an expanded clone.

d_call: .
clone_size: .
j_call: TRBJ2-2
v_call: TRBV20-1
cdr3_aa: CSARLGPSNTGELFF
cdr3_nt: TGCAGTGCTAGACTAGGTCCCAGTAACACCGGGGAGCTGTTTTTT

d_call: TRBD2
clone_size: few
j_call: TRBJ2-1
v_call: TRBV29-1
cdr3_aa: CSAGLAGVNEQFF
cdr3_nt: TGCAGCGCCGGACTAGCGGGAGTCAATGAGCAGTTCTTC

d_call: TRBD2
clone_size: .
j_call: TRBJ2-1
v_call: TRBV10-3
cdr3_aa: CAIKTSGSNNEQFF
cdr3_nt: TGTGCCATCAAGACTAGCGGATCTAACAATGAGCAGTTCTTC

d_call: TRBD1
clone_size: few
j_call: TRBJ1-1
v_call: TRBV5-1
cdr3_aa: CASSQTGGRDTEAFF
cdr3_nt: TGCGCCAGCAGCCAGACAGGGGGCAGGGACACTGAAGCTTTCTTT

d_call: TRBD2
clone_size: few
j_call: TRBJ2-1
v_call: TRBV7-6
cdr3_aa: CASSLRAAGGSSYNEQFF
cdr3_nt: TGTGCCAGCAGCTTAAGGGCAGCGGGGGGTAGCTCCTACAATGAGCAGTTCTTC

d_call: TRBD1
clone_size: many
j_call: TRBJ2-1
v_call: TRBV6-1
cdr3_aa: CASRQTGVSENEQFF
cdr3_nt: TGTGCCAGCAGGCAAACAGGGGTGTCGGAAAATGAGCAGTTCTTC

d_call: .
clone_size: .
j_call: TRBJ2-1
v_call: TRBV20-1
cdr3_aa: CSANRPPNEQFF
cdr3_nt: TGCAGTGCTAATCGACCTCCCAATGAGCAGTTCTTC

d_call: TRBD2
clone_size: .
j_call: TRBJ2-1
v_call: TRBV6-5
cdr3_aa: CASSYQRGYNEQFF
cdr3_nt: TGTGCCAGCAGTTACCAGCGGGGATACAATGAGCAGTTCTTC

d_call: .
clone_size: .
j_call: TRBJ1-5
v_call: TRBV20-1
cdr3_aa: CSARDNEDRNQPQHF
cdr3_nt: TGCAGTGCTAGAGATAACGAGGACAGAAATCAGCCCCAGCATTTT

d_call: .
clone_size: many
j_call: TRBJ1-6
v_call: TRBV20-1
cdr3_aa: CSARDSESGWDSPLHF
cdr3_nt: TGCAGTGCTAGAGATAGTGAGTCAGGGTGGGATTCACCCCTCCACTTT

d_call: .
clone_size: .
j_call: TRBJ2-7
v_call: TRBV4-1
cdr3_aa: CASSQERTVLGEQYF
cdr3_nt: TGCGCCAGCAGCCAAGAGAGGACAGTCCTAGGCGAGCAGTACTTC

d_call: .
clone_size: .
j_call: TRBJ1-1
v_call: TRBV5-1
cdr3_aa: CASSLEVDAEAFF
cdr3_nt: TGCGCCAGCAGCTTGGAGGTAGACGCTGAAGCTTTCTTT

d_call: .
clone_size: few
j_call: TRBJ2-7
v_call: TRBV4-1
cdr3_aa: CASSQIGRGKSYEQYF
cdr3_nt: TGCGCCAGCAGCCAAATTGGTCGGGGCAAATCCTACGAGCAGTACTTC

d_call: .
clone_size: many
j_call: TRBJ2-7
v_call: TRBV6-2/TRBV6-3
cdr3_aa: CASMESYEQYF
cdr3_nt: TGTGCCAGCATGGAGAGCTACGAGCAGTACTTC

d_call: .
clone_size: few
j_call: TRBJ2-7
v_call: TRBV20-1
cdr3_aa: CSAPDGTYEQYF
cdr3_nt: TGCAGTGCCCCGGACGGTACCTACGAGCAGTACTTC

d_call: TRBD1
clone_size: many
j_call: TRBJ2-6
v_call: TRBV3-1
cdr3_aa: CASSQEYETGTSGANVLTF
cdr3_nt: TGTGCCAGCAGCCAAGAGTACGAGACAGGGACCTCTGGGGCCAACGTCCTGACTTTC

d_call: .
clone_size: .
j_call: TRBJ1-5
v_call: TRBV12-3/TRBV12-4
cdr3_aa: CASKEQGGYSNQPQHF
cdr3_nt: TGTGCCAGCAAGGAACAGGGAGGTTATAGCAATCAGCCCCAGCATTTT

d_call: .
clone_size: many
j_call: TRBJ2-3
v_call: TRBV6-1
cdr3_aa: CASSARWELPDTQYF
cdr3_nt: TGTGCCAGCAGTGCAAGATGGGAGCTCCCAGATACGCAGTATTTT

d_call: TRBD1
clone_size: few
j_call: TRBJ1-5
v_call: TRBV7-2
cdr3_aa: CASSLDRVQPQHF
cdr3_nt: TGTGCCAGCAGCCTGGACAGGGTTCAGCCCCAGCATTTT

d_call: .
clone_size: few
j_call: TRBJ1-5
v_call: TRBV28
cdr3_aa: CASSGNRALAGNQPQHF
cdr3_nt: TGTGCCAGCAGTGGCAACAGGGCTCTGGCCGGCAATCAGCCCCAGCATTTT

d_call: .
clone_size: few
j_call: TRBJ2-1
v_call: TRBV4-3
cdr3_aa: CASSKGGAGYNEQFF
cdr3_nt: TGCGCCAGCAGCAAGGGGGGAGCGGGCTACAATGAGCAGTTCTTC

d_call: .
clone_size: many
j_call: TRBJ2-2
v_call: TRBV18
cdr3_aa: CASSPPLPIGELFF
cdr3_nt: TGTGCCAGCTCACCACCCCTTCCCATCGGGGAGCTGTTTTTT

d_call: TRBD1
clone_size: few
j_call: TRBJ2-1
v_call: TRBV9
cdr3_aa: CASSVTGGWNNEQFF
cdr3_nt: TGTGCCAGCAGCGTAACAGGGGGCTGGAACAATGAGCAGTTCTTC

d_call: .
clone_size: many
j_call: TRBJ1-1
v_call: TRBV12-3/TRBV12-4
cdr3_aa: CASSFGAVPVAFF
cdr3_nt: TGTGCCAGCAGTTTCGGGGCTGTCCCTGTGGCTTTCTTT

d_call: TRBD1
clone_size: few
j_call: TRBJ1-4
v_call: TRBV4-2
cdr3_aa: CASSQDLQGAREKLFF
cdr3_nt: TGTGCCAGCAGCCAAGATCTTCAGGGGGCGCGAGAAAAACTGTTTTTT

d_call: .
clone_size: .
j_call: TRBJ1-5
v_call: TRBV18
cdr3_aa: CASSSALGQPQHF
cdr3_nt: TGTGCCAGCTCATCTGCTTTAGGCCAGCCCCAGCATTTT

d_call: TRBD2
clone_size: .
j_call: TRBJ2-1
v_call: TRBV7-3
cdr3_aa: CASSLSEGGSTYNEQFF
cdr3_nt: TGTGCCAGCAGCTTAAGCGAGGGCGGGAGCACCTACAATGAGCAGTTCTTC

d_call: .
clone_size: few
j_call: TRBJ2-7
v_call: TRBV7-9
cdr3_aa: CASSLGDSFHEQYF
cdr3_nt: TGTGCCAGCAGCTTGGGCGACAGCTTCCACGAGCAGTACTTC

d_call: TRBD2
clone_size: few
j_call: TRBJ2-1
v_call: TRBV6-2/TRBV6-3
cdr3_aa: CASSYYGLAGASSYNEQFF
cdr3_nt: TGTGCCAGCAGTTACTACGGACTAGCGGGAGCGAGCTCCTACAATGAGCAGTTCTTC

d_call: TRBD1
clone_size: many
j_call: TRBJ2-7
v_call: TRBV7-2
cdr3_aa: CASSPDRIEQYF
cdr3_nt: TGTGCCAGCAGCCCGGACAGGATCGAGCAGTACTTC

d_call: .
clone_size: many
j_call: TRBJ1-2
v_call: TRBV27
cdr3_aa: CASSLRGSNGYTF
cdr3_nt: TGTGCCAGCAGTTTGAGAGGCAGCAATGGCTACACCTTC

d_call: .
clone_size: few
j_call: TRBJ1-1
v_call: TRBV7-3
cdr3_aa: CASSLTPRDTEAFF
cdr3_nt: TGTGCCAGCAGCTTAACCCCCCGGGACACTGAAGCTTTCTTT

d_call: .
clone_size: .
j_call: TRBJ2-3
v_call: TRBV4-3
cdr3_aa: CASSQWGFSPLSTDTQYF
cdr3_nt: TGCGCCAGCAGCCAATGGGGGTTTAGCCCCCTTAGCACAGATACGCAGTATTTT

d_call: .
clone_size: many
j_call: TRBJ2-4
v_call: TRBV28
cdr3_aa: CASSLLLESVGIQYF
cdr3_nt: TGTGCCAGCAGTTTATTGCTGGAGAGCGTAGGAATTCAGTACTTC

d_call: TRBD1
clone_size: many
j_call: TRBJ2-7
v_call: TRBV5-1
cdr3_aa: CASSAGTGTPEQYF
cdr3_nt: TGCGCCAGCAGCGCCGGGACAGGGACCCCCGAGCAGTACTTC

d_call: TRBD2
clone_size: many
j_call: TRBJ2-3
v_call: TRBV27
cdr3_aa: CACRGWASGRGTDTQYF
cdr3_nt: TGTGCCTGTAGGGGTTGGGCTAGCGGGAGAGGCACAGATACGCAGTATTTT

d_call: TRBD1
clone_size: many
j_call: TRBJ2-7
v_call: TRBV20-1
cdr3_aa: CSALTGTGSRREQYF
cdr3_nt: TGCAGTGCTTTAACCGGGACAGGGTCCCGTCGGGAGCAGTACTTC

d_call: .
clone_size: .
j_call: TRBJ2-7
v_call: TRBV25-1
cdr3_aa: CASSELASIHEQYF
cdr3_nt: TGTGCCAGCAGTGAACTTGCTAGTATCCACGAGCAGTACTTC

d_call: TRBD2
clone_size: many
j_call: TRBJ2-1
v_call: TRBV10-3
cdr3_aa: CAISQTSGGDSFF
cdr3_nt: TGTGCCATCAGCCAGACTAGCGGGGGGGATTCGTTCTTC

d_call: .
clone_size: .
j_call: TRBJ2-1
v_call: TRBV4-1
cdr3_aa: CASSQRKDYNEQFF
cdr3_nt: TGCGCCAGCAGCCAACGGAAAGACTACAATGAGCAGTTCTTC

d_call: .
clone_size: many
j_call: TRBJ1-5
v_call: TRBV20-1
cdr3_aa: CSARRPGASNQPQHF
cdr3_nt: TGCAGTGCTAGACGGCCGGGAGCTAGCAATCAGCCCCAGCATTTT

d_call: .
clone_size: .
j_call: TRBJ2-1
v_call: TRBV6-2/TRBV6-3
cdr3_aa: CASSPLRVANEQFF
cdr3_nt: TGTGCCAGCAGCCCCCTGAGGGTTGCCAATGAGCAGTTCTTC

d_call: .
clone_size: .
j_call: TRBJ2-5
v_call: TRBV6-1
cdr3_aa: CASRTGLAETQYF
cdr3_nt: TGTGCCAGCAGGACAGGCCTTGCAGAGACCCAGTACTTC

d_call: TRBD1
clone_size: many
j_call: TRBJ1-1
v_call: TRBV5-1
cdr3_aa: CASSLGQVNTEAFF
cdr3_nt: TGTGCCAGCAGTTTAGGACAGGTGAACACTGAAGCTTTCTTT

d_call: .
clone_size: .
j_call: TRBJ2-7
v_call: TRBV6-2/TRBV6-3
cdr3_aa: CASSTPGASYEQYF
cdr3_nt: TGTGCCAGCAGTACGCCGGGAGCCTCCTACGAGCAGTACTTC

d_call: TRBD1
clone_size: few
j_call: TRBJ1-3
v_call: TRBV5-1
cdr3_aa: CASSWGTGDGNTIYF
cdr3_nt: TGCGCCAGCAGCTGGGGGACAGGGGACGGAAACACCATATATTTT

d_call: TRBD2
clone_size: few
j_call: TRBJ2-1
v_call: TRBV20-1
cdr3_aa: CSARGLAGGPYNEQFF
cdr3_nt: TGCAGTGCTAGAGGACTAGCGGGAGGCCCCTACAATGAGCAGTTCTTC